A selection of T cell receptor beta chains follows, all from one sample in a study of blood T cell repertoires in COVID-19. Libraries were prepared by immunoSEQ multiplex PCR; TCRdb keeps only in-frame clonotypes and omits some of them. The data contain more than 150,000 clones, roughly 85% of them seen just once; the ten biggest clones take up approximately 27%. The sample was peripheral blood. The receptors come from a woman in her seventies with acute or convalescent COVID-19. The CDR3 runs from the conserved cysteine through the conserved F or W. The D gene is left open where the match is weak. The size field is filled for only some rows; it gives once, few, many or a size class.

D gene	J gene	V gene	clone size	CDR3 DNA	CDR3 protein
-	TRBJ1-2	TRBV21-1	-	TGTGCCAGCTCACGACAGGGGATTTACGGCTACACCTTC	CASSRQGIYGYTF
-	TRBJ1-5	TRBV6-5	-	TGTGCCAGCTCCACGGACAGTTATCAGCCCCAGCATTTT	CASSTDSYQPQHF
-	TRBJ1-5	TRBV19	-	TGTGCCAGTAGTCCGCAGGACACTAGCAATCAGCCCCAGCATTTT	CASSPQDTSNQPQHF
-	TRBJ1-3	TRBV28	many	TGTGCCAGCAGGATGAGGGTCTTCGGAAACACCATATATTTT	CASRMRVFGNTIYF
TRBD2	TRBJ2-1	TRBV4-1	-	TGCGCCAGCAGCCAAGCTATAGGCGGGAGATTCAATGAGCAGTTCTTC	CASSQAIGGRFNEQFF
TRBD2	TRBJ2-1	TRBV20-1	-	TGCAGTGCTAGTCCGGGACTAGCGGCATACAATGAGCAGTTCTTC	CSASPGLAAYNEQFF
-	TRBJ2-7	TRBV29-1	-	TGCAGCGTTAGATCCAACAGGGACCCCTCCTACGAGCAGTACTTC	CSVRSNRDPSYEQYF
-	TRBJ2-3	TRBV6-5	-	TGTGCCAGCAGATCAGGGGTCGCTAGCACAGATACGCAGTATTTT	CASRSGVASTDTQYF
TRBD1	TRBJ2-7	TRBV3-1/TRBV3-2	once	TGTGCCAGCAGCCAAGATGGAGGACAGGGGGCGATTTACGAGCAGTACTTC	CASSQDGGQGAIYEQYF
TRBD2	TRBJ2-3	TRBV29-1	-	TGCAGCGTTGGGGGGGGATTAAGCACAGATACGCAGTATTTT	CSVGGGLSTDTQYF
TRBD2	TRBJ2-5	TRBV11-3	-	TGTGCCAGCAGCCTAGCGGGTTATGGCCAAGAGACCCAGTACTTC	CASSLAGYGQETQYF
-	TRBJ2-1	TRBV7-3	-	TGTGCCAGCAGCCGAGCGGGGACAGGTTCCTTAGAGCAGTTCTTC	CASSRAGTGSLEQFF
-	TRBJ1-2	TRBV19	-	TGTGCCAGTAGTATAGGGCCGGGAAACTATGGCTACACCTTC	CASSIGPGNYGYTF
-	TRBJ2-7	TRBV20-1	-	TGCAGTGCTAGTTCAGACAGGCGGTACGAGCAGTACTTC	CSASSDRRYEQYF
-	TRBJ2-7	TRBV3-1/TRBV3-2	-	TGTGCCAGCAGCCTCCCGGGTTACGAGCAGTACTTC	CASSLPGYEQYF
TRBD2	TRBJ2-1	TRBV6-4	-	TGTGCCAGCAGTCGACTAGCGGGAGTTAACAATGAGCAGTTCTTC	CASSRLAGVNNEQFF
TRBD2	TRBJ2-5	TRBV9	few	TGTGCCAGCAGCGCCTTGGGACTAGCGGGAGTAGAGACCCAGTACTTC	CASSALGLAGVETQYF
-	TRBJ1-2	TRBV5-1	-	TGCGCCAGCAGCTCGACCGGGGGATCCTATGGCTACACCTTC	CASSSTGGSYGYTF
-	TRBJ2-2	TRBV7-2	-	TGTGCCAGCAGCTTTTCTGACTTAATCACCGGGGAGCTGTTTTTT	CASSFSDLITGELFF
TRBD2	TRBJ2-3	TRBV28	once	TGTGCCAGCACGATAGCGGGGGGATATAGCACAGATACGCAGTATTTT	CASTIAGGYSTDTQYF
TRBD2	TRBJ2-3	TRBV7-2	-	TGTGCCAGCAGCTTATTGGCTAGCGGATTCTCAACAGATACGCAGTATTTT	CASSLLASGFSTDTQYF
TRBD2	TRBJ2-3	TRBV10-2	-	TGCGCCAGCAGTGACGGGCTAGCGGGCACAGATACGCAGTATTTT	CASSDGLAGTDTQYF
-	TRBJ1-2	TRBV5-4	-	TGTGCCAGCAGTTCAGTGACAGGACTTTATGGCTACACCTTC	CASSSVTGLYGYTF
TRBD2	TRBJ2-1	TRBV15	-	TGTGCCACCAGCAGGCCACTAGCGGGAGGGCGGCTCGGGGGCAATGAGCAGTTCTTC	CATSRPLAGGRLGGNEQFF
-	TRBJ2-1	TRBV5-6	-	TGTGCCAGCAGCTTGGCCGGGTCCTCAGAGGAGCAGTTCTTC	CASSLAGSSEEQFF
-	TRBJ1-5	TRBV19	-	TGTGCCAGTAGTATCGTGCAGGGGAGCAATCAGCCCCAGCATTTT	CASSIVQGSNQPQHF
TRBD1	TRBJ1-2	TRBV5-1	-	TGCGCCAGCAGCGTAGGGGGCGGTGGCTACACCTTC	CASSVGGGGYTF
-	TRBJ2-7	TRBV19	-	TGTGCCAGTAGTGGAGGGACAGAGAGCCGCTACGAGCAGTACTTC	CASSGGTESRYEQYF
TRBD1	TRBJ2-2	TRBV23-1	-	TGCGCCAGCAGTCAATCGAAAGGGACAGGGATGTTCGGGGAGCTGTTTTTT	CASSQSKGTGMFGELFF
TRBD2	TRBJ2-7	TRBV19	-	TGTGCCAGTAGTCTACTAGCGGGAGGGCCATGGGAGCAGTACTTC	CASSLLAGGPWEQYF
TRBD2	TRBJ2-7	TRBV4-2	-	TGTGCCAGCAGCCAAGAAGCCCTAGCGGGCTTGCAGTACTTC	CASSQEALAGLQYF
-	TRBJ2-7	TRBV29-1	-	TGCAGCGTTGCTTCCCAACGGAACAGGGTCGACGAGCAGTACTTC	CSVASQRNRVDEQYF
-	TRBJ2-7	TRBV4-2	-	TGTGCCAGCAGCCAAGGGCCAAGCAGGGGTATAGGAGGCTCCTACGAGCAGTACTTC	CASSQGPSRGIGGSYEQYF
-	TRBJ1-5	TRBV20-1	few	TGCAGTGCTAGTGGTACAGATAGCAATCAGCCCCAGCATTTT	CSASGTDSNQPQHF
TRBD1	TRBJ1-5	TRBV24-1	-	TGTGCCACCAGTGCGGGCAGGGGGTACCAGCCCCAGCATTTT	CATSAGRGYQPQHF
-	TRBJ2-2	TRBV7-7	-	TGTGCCAGCAGCTCGGGGACCGGGGAGCTGTTTTTT	CASSSGTGELFF
-	TRBJ2-3	TRBV19	-	TGTGCCAGTAGTTCTTCGACAGGTTTTAGTACAGATACGCAGTATTTT	CASSSSTGFSTDTQYF
TRBD1	TRBJ2-1	TRBV30	-	TGTGCCTGGACCCGGGACAGGATGGACAATGAGCAGTTCTTC	CAWTRDRMDNEQFF
TRBD2	TRBJ2-1	TRBV5-1	-	TGCGCCAGCAGCTTTCTAGCGGGAGGATGGGAGCAGTTCTTC	CASSFLAGGWEQFF
TRBD1	TRBJ2-7	TRBV2	-	TGTGCCAGCAGTCTGACAGGGGGCTTTACCTACGAGCAGTACTTC	CASSLTGGFTYEQYF
-	TRBJ2-3	TRBV2	-	TGTGCCAGCAGACCTCAGAGGGGCACAGATACGCAGTATTTT	CASRPQRGTDTQYF
TRBD1	TRBJ1-6	TRBV30	many	TGTGCCTGGGGGACAGGGAGATACTCACCCCTCCACTTT	CAWGTGRYSPLHF
-	TRBJ1-4	TRBV10-2	-	TGCGCCAGCAGTGAGTGGAATCGTGGAGATGAAAAACTGTTTTTT	CASSEWNRGDEKLFF
-	TRBJ2-5	TRBV5-4	-	TGTGCCAGCAGCGCGACCGACCCCGGGAAGAGGGAGACCCAGTACTTC	CASSATDPGKRETQYF
-	TRBJ2-3	TRBV2	-	TGTGCCAGCAGTGAAAGGGGGGATACGCAGTATTTT	CASSERGDTQYF
TRBD2	TRBJ2-1	TRBV9	-	TGTGCCAGCAGCACCGGACCGACTAGCGGTCATGGGGGGAATGAGCAGTTCTTC	CASSTGPTSGHGGNEQFF
TRBD1	TRBJ2-2	TRBV7-3	-	TGTGCCAGCAGCTCCGGACAGGGGGCGTACACCGGGGAGCTGTTTTTT	CASSSGQGAYTGELFF
-	TRBJ2-6	TRBV30	-	TGTGCCTGGAACAAACAAGGGAGCTCTGGGGCCAACGTCCTGACTTTC	CAWNKQGSSGANVLTF
-	TRBJ2-3	TRBV7-3	-	TGTGCCAGCAGCTTAAGTGCGGGACCCAGAACGGCAGATACGCAGTATTTT	CASSLSAGPRTADTQYF
TRBD2	TRBJ2-1	TRBV19	-	TGTGCCAGTCGACTCGGGGGGAGCTACAATGAGCAGTTCTTC	CASRLGGSYNEQFF